These T cell receptor beta chains were read from a single sample in a study of CD8 T cells in Susac syndrome. TCRdb reprocessed the immunoSEQ multiplex PCR reads with MiXCR, giving one entry per CDR3 protein. This table holds hundreds of thousands of distinct CDR3 sequences, 85% to 95% found once. The specimen was CD4+ T cells from PBMCs. The origin of the receptors is a human donor with Susac syndrome. Both conserved end residues are part of each CDR3. Each record gives: V gene, CDR3 protein.

v_call: TRBV6-1
cdr3_aa: CASSDRTGGSGEKLFF

v_call: TRBV3-1
cdr3_aa: CASSQAFGSEAFF

v_call: TRBV7-2
cdr3_aa: CASSLNMQGVGSPLHF

v_call: TRBV7-2
cdr3_aa: CASSSRGPGAFF

v_call: TRBV10-3
cdr3_aa: CAISLGPIGDTEAFF

v_call: TRBV11-2
cdr3_aa: CASSSGRTGPLHF

v_call: TRBV5-6
cdr3_aa: CASSLYPPGEQYF

v_call: TRBV30
cdr3_aa: CAGLGGTSGARSGETQYF

v_call: TRBV20-1
cdr3_aa: CSARGSGGVIRETQYF

v_call: TRBV7-2
cdr3_aa: CASSFDFRSNTEAFF

v_call: TRBV13
cdr3_aa: CASSLSDREIENIQYF

v_call: TRBV20-1
cdr3_aa: CSARDLQGARYTF

v_call: TRBV5-5
cdr3_aa: CASSLLAGNTQYF

v_call: TRBV24-1
cdr3_aa: CATSDPRGYSSTDTQYF

v_call: TRBV2
cdr3_aa: CASSDLAGGYTF

v_call: TRBV9
cdr3_aa: CASSLGWDRIAKNIQYF

v_call: TRBV5-1
cdr3_aa: CASSLDSAGGYGYTF

v_call: TRBV15
cdr3_aa: CATSRDVVSNTFTDTQYF

v_call: TRBV4-3
cdr3_aa: CASSIGGTSTDTQYF

v_call: TRBV5-4
cdr3_aa: CASSLDSVRANTGELFF

v_call: TRBV5-6
cdr3_aa: CASSSTRQAFSYEQYF

v_call: TRBV20-1
cdr3_aa: CSANRDRGRFTEAFF

v_call: TRBV30
cdr3_aa: CAWSINPGPNQPQHF

v_call: TRBV20-1
cdr3_aa: CSATGGTGDYTGYGYTF

v_call: TRBV11-2
cdr3_aa: CASSVRQGVETQYF

v_call: TRBV3-1
cdr3_aa: CASSQDRQWREQYF

v_call: TRBV19
cdr3_aa: CASSRLLGQSQPQHF

v_call: TRBV19
cdr3_aa: CASSPRAWGQGTTDTQYF

v_call: TRBV25-1
cdr3_aa: CASRPTGGAETQYF

v_call: TRBV30
cdr3_aa: CAWNPHRDYGYTF

v_call: TRBV19
cdr3_aa: CASSFGAGQPQHF

v_call: TRBV29-1
cdr3_aa: CSVAPGQGINEKLFF

v_call: TRBV7-3
cdr3_aa: CASSLSSGRGGGDTQYF

v_call: TRBV27
cdr3_aa: CASSTQTPGGEDSPLHF

v_call: TRBV27
cdr3_aa: CAIPGQGTETQYF

v_call: TRBV7-2
cdr3_aa: CASSLARGGMSYGYTF

v_call: TRBV12-3/TRBV12-4
cdr3_aa: CASSRAAVEANEKLFF

v_call: TRBV18
cdr3_aa: CASSLSTDTQYF

v_call: TRBV12-3/TRBV12-4
cdr3_aa: CASSPMRGAGANVLTF

v_call: TRBV20-1
cdr3_aa: CSARGDSSTDTQYF

v_call: TRBV5-1
cdr3_aa: CASSFGLAGVDTQYF

v_call: TRBV20-1
cdr3_aa: CSAWGMGQGSYGYTF

v_call: TRBV7-2
cdr3_aa: CASSLVGRLTAGNTIYF

v_call: TRBV6-6
cdr3_aa: CASSYGRDQPQHF

v_call: TRBV19
cdr3_aa: CASSPSAMNQPQHF

v_call: TRBV4-1
cdr3_aa: CASSPILTLNTEAFF

v_call: TRBV6-4
cdr3_aa: CASRPGTANTGELFF

v_call: TRBV19
cdr3_aa: CASSREGNFQPQHF

v_call: TRBV7-9
cdr3_aa: CASSLIYNEQFF

v_call: TRBV7-2
cdr3_aa: CASSSTPRGEQYF